This T cell receptor (beta chain) was sequenced during a study of blood T cell repertoires in COVID-19 (dated by TCRdb to the early 2020s). About the study as a whole: Samples covering the acute and convalescent phases of COVID-19 were provided by collaborators in the United States, Italy and Spain. A de-identified subject ID, COVID-19 status, age in years and sex were almost always included in the sample metadata. The repertoires were released in a freely available public database meant as a resource for research on the immune response to SARS-CoV-2. Subjects who had been exposed to COVID-19, were actively infected with it, or had recovered from it provided the deeply sampled blood TCRbeta repertoires that made up the dataset. The prospective study material was composed of cDNA or gDNA derived from T cells, B-cell-depleted T cells, or PBMCs. Where HLA class I and class II types were available, the types were taken from metadata supplied by the sample provider, not from assay-based typing. The samples were drawn from two sources: the first 160 participants of the ongoing ImmuneRACE study, and 950 to 1,500 subjects contributed by 6 global collaborators.

Worth noting for this clone: Its antigen specificity is not known. No per-base quality is available; no much larger clone lies one base away.

Samples from volunteer blood donors who had recovered from COVID-19 were contributed by a second Seattle source. The collaborating institutions used their own protocols to collect whole blood in K2EDTA tubes. For TCRbeta analysis, collaborators shipped samples in one of three forms: frozen whole blood, isolated PBMCs, or DNA extracted from either of those sample types. Broader findings and caveats from the paper: Clinical and demographic metadata were provided uncurated, with the amount varying by source and participant.

TCRbeta CDR3 regions were amplified from genomic DNA by means of the immunoSEQ Assay, a bias-controlled multiplex PCR. In the authors' own workflow: Within the assay, amplification of reference gene primers was used to estimate how many nucleated cells each sample contained. To quantify the absolute abundance of each unique TCRbeta CDR3 rearrangement, sequence reads were collapsed and filtered. Productive Simpson clonality was computed per sample as the square root of Simpson's diversity index over productive rearrangements. TCRdb obtained this table from immuneACCESS and retained in-frame rearrangements with V and J assigned. These tables miss some clones; where compared with another copy, unresolved V genes account for less than half of the shortfall, and the remainder is unexplained. V and J calls plus clone size are reproduced from that table; the DNA served to infer D and trimming. The sample table records approximately 150,000 clones; around 80% of these occur just once. The ten largest clones capture about 19% of the sample.

This receptor was obtained from a woman aged 65 to 85 who had recovered from COVID-19. Material: peripheral blood.

The sequenced DNA: TGTGCCAGCAGCACAACCAACGTACCGGGACTCGGGTACTTC. The translation is CASSTTNVPGLGYF. The chain links TRBV7-2 with TRBJ2-5, with TRBD2 as a weak D call on 6 bases. V is clipped by 5 bases and J by 13 bases, and the sequence between their germline boundaries is 23 bases long. From a lookup of the germline V gene, CDR1 and CDR2 are SGHTA and FQGNSA. The CDR3 sequence holds 14 residues, the cysteine and phenylalanine included. Of all the DNA, just the CDR3 is kept, 42 bases in frame from base 1.